The 32 T cell receptor beta chains presented below share a single source sample, sequenced in a study of CXCR3-negative and CXCR3-positive naive CD8 T cells. Antigens for these TCRs are unknown. The method, 5' RACE with UMI labels, was used to prepare the TRB cDNA libraries. Following a re-call of the 5' RACE reads, TCRdb has one entry per CDR3 protein and lacks DNA. Its table records thousands of distinct CDR3 sequences. Study-wide points: TRB CDR3 hydrophobicity was greater in CXCR3-positive naive cells than in CXCR3-negative naive cells.

Sequenced input: naive CXCR3+ CD8+ T cells from blood. Regarding subset: CD45RO-CCR7+CD27+CD95- naive CD8+ T cells expressing CXCR3 (TNR3+). Receptor source: a human donor in good health. Some clones in this sample may be carry-over from other donors' samples.

This clonotype is labeled medium-sized based on frequency. The J gene is TRBJ2-3, the V gene TRBV6-2 or TRBV6-3; the D call of TRBD2 rests on TCRdb alone, since no DNA is present to check it. The CDR3 has 17 residues. The germline gives CDR1 MNHEY, CDR2 SVGEGT. CDR3 protein: CASSHPGLAGDTDTQYF.

This clonotype shows up as medium-sized by frequency. The V gene is TRBV6-5, the J gene TRBJ2-7; the TRBD1 assignment by TCRdb is unverifiable without DNA. The CDR3 length is 13 residues. CDR1 and CDR2 (germline): MNHEY, SVGAGI. This CDR3 is CASSYFGGDEQYF.

The CDR3 sequence is CASSYEGTSYNEQFF. This sequence joins TRBV6-5 and TRBJ2-1; TCRdb selects TRBD2, and the lack of DNA leaves this call unchecked. This CDR3 comprises 15 residues. Germline V gives CDR1 MNHEY, CDR2 SVGAGI.

This sequence joins TRBV27 and TRBJ1-1; as DNA is missing, the TRBD1 call by TCRdb cannot be tested. CDR1 is MNHEY, CDR2 SMNVEV, per germline (reference sequence). CDR3 size: 13 residues. CDR3 amino acids: CASSLLGGTEAFF.

This chain connects TRBV2 to TRBJ2-2; the D call of TRBD1 rests on TCRdb alone, since no DNA is present to check it. CDR3 size: 16 residues. Per the germline V gene, CDR1 is SNHLY and CDR2 is FYNNEI. CDR3 sequence reads: CASSVPGTADTGELFF.

This clonotype is labeled medium-sized based on frequency. The V call is TRBV4-3, the J call TRBJ2-7; TCRdb lists TRBD2, though no DNA is available to test this call. Looked up from germline, CDR1 is LGHNA and CDR2 is YSLEER. This CDR3 region has 17 residues. The CDR3: CASSQDEPWRENHEQYF.

By frequency, this clonotype is medium-sized (0.01 to 0.1%). The chain combines TRBV12-3 or TRBV12-4 with TRBJ2-7; absent DNA, TCRdb's TRBD1 call cannot be checked. The CDR3 length is 15 residues. The CDR3: CASSFGGTDPYEQYF.

The V call is TRBV20-1, the J call TRBJ2-7; TCRdb returns TRBD1, unconfirmable since there is no DNA. The CDR3 totals 14 residues. Germline V gene sequence: CDR1 DFQATT, CDR2 SNEGSKA (reference sequence). The CDR3 is CSAFGQGVSYEQYF.

The chain is built from TRBV9 and TRBJ2-7; TCRdb reports TRBD2, a call that lacks DNA to check it against. This CDR3 comprises 14 residues. Germline V gene lookup returns CDR1 SGDLS and CDR2 YYNGEE. This chain's CDR3 is CASSPFSGSDEQYF.

The chain uses TRBV5-6 and TRBJ2-7; the D call from TCRdb, TRBD1, cannot be confirmed without DNA. The CDR3 has 15 amino acids. Germline CDR1 and CDR2: SGHDT and YYEEEE. CDR3 in amino acids: CASSSGFRGSYEQYF.

The chain joins TRBV4-2 to TRBJ2-1; the D call from TCRdb, TRBD2, cannot be confirmed without DNA. CDR3 length: 19 amino acids. CDR1 is LGHNA, CDR2 YNFKEQ, per germline. The CDR3 is CASSQGPSGAGVLGNEQFF.

The chain carries TRBV4-1 and TRBJ2-1. Germline loops: CDR1 MGHRA, CDR2 YSYEKL. CDR3 size: 15 residues. The CDR3 region is CASSLVAGSYNEQFF.

The genes are TRBV4-2 and TRBJ2-7. The CDR3 is 13 residues long. The germline V gene has CDR1 LGHNA and CDR2 YNFKEQ. CDR3: CASSQDAEIEQYF.

This chain links TRBV29-1 with TRBJ2-3; TCRdb selects TRBD1, and the lack of DNA leaves this call unchecked. The CDR3 is 14 amino acids. The germline gives CDR1 SQVTM, CDR2 ANQGSEA. CDR3 region: CSARGVIFTDTQYF.

The chain uses TRBV20-1 and TRBJ2-7. This CDR3 is 14 amino acids long. The V gene's germline CDR1 is DFQATT and CDR2 SNEGSKA (reference sequence). CDR3 sequence: CSSRDRDNNYEQYF.

The V call is TRBV12-3 or TRBV12-4, the J call TRBJ2-1; the D gene TCRdb calls, TRBD1, cannot be checked with no DNA. This CDR3 has 16 amino acids. CDR3 protein: CASSPFGNQGHNEQFF.

The chain recombines TRBV29-1 with TRBJ1-2; TCRdb proposes TRBD1, but this gene call is untestable without DNA. From germline, CDR1 is SQVTM and CDR2 ANQGSEA. The CDR3 has 12 residues. CDR3 sequence reads: CSVPAPSGGYTF.

V gene TRBV5-1 combines with J gene TRBJ2-4; TCRdb selects TRBD1, and the lack of DNA leaves this call unchecked. Per germline, CDR1 SGHRS and CDR2 YFSETQ. This CDR3 has 16 residues. This CDR3 is CASSSAGTGPKNIQYF.

Its frequency marks this clonotype as medium-sized. The rearrangement joins TRBV12-3 or TRBV12-4 to TRBJ2-3; absent DNA, TCRdb's TRBD2 call cannot be checked. The CDR3 sequence is 17 residues long. Here the CDR3 reads CASSTGLAGGSSDTQYF.

Its frequency marks this clonotype as medium-sized. This CDR3 reads CSARGAGGRNEQFF. The chain is built from TRBV20-1 and TRBJ2-1; TCRdb calls TRBD2, which cannot be checked without DNA. Germline V gene data show CDR1 as DFQATT and CDR2 as SNEGSKA (reference sequence). CDR3 length: 14 amino acids.

The J gene is TRBJ2-2, the V gene TRBV29-1; TCRdb selects TRBD1, and the lack of DNA leaves this call unchecked. Germline V lookup: CDR1 SQVTM, CDR2 ANQGSEA. The CDR3 is 12 residues long. Here the CDR3 reads CSVDGGAGELFF.

Considering frequency, this clonotype is medium-sized (0.01 to 0.1%). The chain employs TRBV18 and TRBJ2-1; there is no DNA to check the TCRdb D call of TRBD1. Germline V CDR1 and CDR2: KGHSH, LQKENI. The CDR3 is 20 residues long. CDR3 protein: CASSLKATGDGYGIYNEQFF.

The V call is TRBV6-5, the J call TRBJ2-5; TCRdb picks TRBD2, but there is no DNA to check that call. The V gene's germline CDR1 is MNHEY and CDR2 SVGAGI. This CDR3 contains 11 residues. CDR3 sequence reads: CASREMETQYF.

This clonotype is labeled medium-sized based on frequency. CDR3 region: CASSSAGNPNYGYTF. The J gene is TRBJ1-2, the V gene TRBV27; TCRdb designates TRBD1, a call that cannot be tested without DNA. CDR3 size: 15 residues. Germline V CDR1 and CDR2: MNHEY, SMNVEV (reference sequence).

The chain has TRBV5-6 and TRBJ2-7; the TRBD2 assignment by TCRdb is unverifiable without DNA. The CDR3 sequence is 15 residues long. Germline V CDR1 and CDR2: SGHDT, YYEEEE. The CDR3 loop reads CASSLAGSSGVEQYF.

Measured by frequency, this clonotype is medium-sized. The rearrangement links TRBV7-9 to TRBJ1-3; without DNA, the TCRdb call of TRBD1 cannot be checked. Looked up from germline, CDR1 is SEHNR and CDR2 is FQNEAQ (reference sequence). This CDR3 is 14 amino acids long. The CDR3 here is CASSSRQGGNTIYF.

This clonotype counts as medium-sized by frequency. The chain recombines TRBV12-3 or TRBV12-4 with TRBJ2-2; no DNA is available, so the TRBD2 call from TCRdb remains unchecked. The CDR3 is 16 amino acids. This chain's CDR3 is CASSPGTSESSGELFF.

This clonotype is labeled medium-sized based on frequency. The chain couples TRBV6-2 or TRBV6-3 to TRBJ2-2. This CDR3 spans 12 amino acids. Germline V gives CDR1 MNHEY, CDR2 SVGEGT. The chain's CDR3 is CASSYESGELFF.

The CDR3 is CASSLSTGWNTEAFF. The V and J genes are TRBV27 and TRBJ1-1; the TCRdb call, TRBD1, lacks DNA for checking. The CDR3 runs 15 residues. From germline, CDR1 is MNHEY and CDR2 SMNVEV (reference sequence).

According to its frequency, this clonotype is medium-sized. The chain has TRBV5-1 and TRBJ2-7. The CDR3 totals 12 residues. Germline CDR1 SGHRS, CDR2 YFSETQ. CDR3 sequence: CASSPGTYEQYF. Using reference TRBV5-1 and TRBJ2-7 for the parts outside the CDR3, the full variable domain is KAGVTQTPRYLIKTRGQQVTLSCSPISGHRSVSWYQQTPGQGLQFLFEYFSETQRNKGNFPGRFSGRQFSNSRSEMNVSTLELGDSALYLCASSPGTYEQYFGPGTRLTVT.

This clonotype is identified as medium-sized (0.01 to 0.1%) from frequency. The chain employs TRBV7-9 and TRBJ2-7. The CDR3 runs to 13 residues. CDR1 and CDR2 from the germline V gene are SEHNR and FQNEAQ (reference sequence). This CDR3 is CASSSWEDNEQYF.

The V gene is TRBV28, the J gene TRBJ2-1; lacking DNA, the TRBD1 call made by TCRdb goes unchecked. The germline gives CDR1 MDHEN, CDR2 SYDVKM. This CDR3 contains 14 residues. The CDR3 sequence is CASSQRTGDNEQFF.